This T cell receptor (beta chain) was found in a study of blood T cell repertoires in COVID-19 (dated by TCRdb to 2018 to 2021). Context from the whole study: Samples covering the acute and convalescent phases of COVID-19 were provided by collaborators in the United States, Italy and Spain. The material from the prospective study consisted of cDNA or gDNA derived from T cells, B-cell-depleted T cells, or PBMCs. Subjects who had been exposed to COVID-19, were actively infected with it, or had recovered from it provided the deeply sampled blood TCRbeta repertoires that made up the dataset. The repertoires were released in a freely available public database meant as a resource for research on the immune response to SARS-CoV-2. Samples were obtained from the ongoing ImmuneRACE study (first 160 participants) and from over 1,000 subjects provided by 6 global collaborators. A de-identified subject ID, COVID-19 status, age in years and sex were almost always included in the sample metadata. Where available, HLA class I and class II types were obtained from metadata supplied by the sample provider rather than from assay-based typing. The study at large found these results: The quantity of clinical and demographic metadata differed by source and by participant and was supplied without curation.

From the germline V gene, CDR1 is MDHEN and CDR2 is SYDVKM. Trimming takes 6 bases from V and 8 bases from J, and the germline ends sit 20 bases apart. From the cysteine up to the phenylalanine, the CDR3 has a length of 15 residues. Left in the record is the CDR3 DNA by itself, 45 bases read in frame from the first base. Concerning this clone: What antigen it recognizes has not been identified. Base-call qualities are not available, and no considerably larger clone is one nucleotide away.

Whole blood was collected in K2EDTA tubes by collaborating institutions according to the institutions' own protocols. For TCRbeta analysis, collaborators shipped samples as frozen whole blood, isolated PBMCs, or DNA extracted from either of those sample types. The immunoSEQ Assay, a bias-controlled multiplex PCR, was used to amplify TCRbeta CDR3 regions from genomic DNA. As for the original processing: The number of nucleated cells in each sample was estimated by amplification of reference gene primers within the assay. To quantify the absolute abundance of each unique TCRbeta CDR3 rearrangement, sequence reads were collapsed and filtered. For each sample, productive Simpson clonality was calculated as the square root of Simpson's diversity index across productive rearrangements. TCRdb mirrors the immuneACCESS table, restricted to in-frame sequences. Some clones are absent from its copies; in checked studies, under half trace to an unresolved V gene, and the reason for the others is unknown. V and J calls and clone size are copied from that table; D and trimming were computed from the DNA. This sample lists roughly 230,000 clones; approximately 81% were detected once. The ten biggest clones cover approximately 8% of the sample.

In this chain, TRBV28 is recombined with TRBJ1-5, and perhaps TRBD1 as D gene, on 5 matching bases. This TCR was sampled from a woman of 80 years or more with acute or convalescent COVID-19. Sequencing input: peripheral blood. The CDR3 protein is CASSFQGPGVEPQHF. The DNA sequence is TGTGCCAGCAGCTTTCAGGGCCCGGGTGTAGAGCCCCAGCATTTT.